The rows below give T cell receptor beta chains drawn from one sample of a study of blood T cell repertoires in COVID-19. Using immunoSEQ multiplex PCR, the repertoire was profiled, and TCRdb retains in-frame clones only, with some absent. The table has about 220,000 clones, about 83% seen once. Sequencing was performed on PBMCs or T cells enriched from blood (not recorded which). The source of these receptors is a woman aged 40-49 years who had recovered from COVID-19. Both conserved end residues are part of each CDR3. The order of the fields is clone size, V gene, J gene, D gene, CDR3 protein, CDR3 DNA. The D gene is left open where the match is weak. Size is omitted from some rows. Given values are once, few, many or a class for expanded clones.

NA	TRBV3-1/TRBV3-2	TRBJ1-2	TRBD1	CASSHGTAAFGYTF	TGTGCCAGCAGCCACGGGACAGCCGCATTTGGCTACACCTTC
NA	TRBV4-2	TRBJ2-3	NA	CASSPGLITSRSDTQYF	TGTGCCAGCAGCCCCGGGCTAATTACTAGCCGCTCAGATACGCAGTATTTT
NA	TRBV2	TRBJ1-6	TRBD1	CASRDRGSPLSPLHF	TGTGCCAGCAGGGACAGGGGTTCCCCTCTTTCACCCCTCCACTTT
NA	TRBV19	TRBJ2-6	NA	CASSATRQSNVLTF	TGTGCCAGTAGTGCAACCAGACAGTCCAACGTCCTGACTTTC
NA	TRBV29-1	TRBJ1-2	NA	CSVDFVPDRDNGYTF	TGCAGCGTTGACTTCGTCCCGGACAGAGATAATGGCTACACCTTC
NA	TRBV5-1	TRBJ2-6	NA	CASSLDRPSGANVLTF	TGCGCCAGCAGCCTAGACCGGCCCTCTGGGGCCAACGTCCTGACTTTC
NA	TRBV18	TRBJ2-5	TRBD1	CASSPRGQGIAQETQYF	TGTGCCAGCTCACCCCGGGGACAGGGAATCGCCCAAGAGACCCAGTACTTC
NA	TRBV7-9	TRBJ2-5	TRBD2	CASSRTSGEETQYF	TGTGCCAGCAGCCGGACTAGCGGCGAAGAGACCCAGTACTTC
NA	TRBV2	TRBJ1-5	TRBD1	CASSWTGGDSNQPQHF	TGTGCCAGCAGCTGGACAGGGGGCGACAGCAATCAGCCCCAGCATTTT
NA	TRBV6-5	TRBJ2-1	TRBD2	CASSFRGSHEQFF	TGTGCCAGCAGTTTTCGCGGGAGCCATGAGCAGTTCTTC
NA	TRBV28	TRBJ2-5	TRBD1	CASRTGREETQYF	TGTGCCAGCAGGACAGGGAGAGAAGAGACCCAGTACTTC
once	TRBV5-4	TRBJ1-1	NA	CASSPAGSLMNTEAFF	TGTGCCAGCAGCCCGGCGGGGAGTCTCATGAACACTGAAGCTTTCTTT
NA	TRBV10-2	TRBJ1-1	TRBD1	CASSYRQGRFDFF	TGCGCCAGCAGTTATAGACAGGGGCGGTTTGATTTCTTT
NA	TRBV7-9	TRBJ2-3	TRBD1	CASSLGDRDADTQYF	TGTGCCAGCAGCTTGGGTGACAGGGATGCAGATACGCAGTATTTT
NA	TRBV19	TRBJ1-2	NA	CASSIGGVNNYGYTF	TGTGCCAGTAGTATTGGAGGGGTTAATAACTATGGCTACACCTTC
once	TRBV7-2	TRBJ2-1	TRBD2	CASSRSGSSYNEQFF	TGTGCCAGCAGCCGTAGCGGGAGCTCCTACAATGAGCAGTTCTTC